The 9 T cell receptor beta chains below were found in one sample sequenced in a study of T cells in Graves' hyperthyroidism and ophthalmopathy. RNA transcripts provided the source from which TCR beta CDR3 regions were amplified. The TCR CDR3 was amplified in a first-round RT-PCR using the HTBI primer set. MiXCR, run by TCRdb on the multiplex PCR reads, gives a single entry per CDR3 protein. The table includes a few hundred thousand distinct CDR3 sequences, less than 20% detected once. Source material: blood. The receptors derive from a woman in her forties with Graves' ophthalmopathy.

The table lists this clonotype with many counts. CDR3 protein: CSARVGTQYF. The CDR3 DNA reads as TGCAGTGCGCGGGTCGGGACCCAGTACTTC. V usage is TRBV20-1 and J usage is TRBJ2-5, with D perhaps matching TRBD2 (5 bases). The ends were cut back, 6 bases at V and 7 bases at J, with 9 bases in the middle. Germline loops: CDR1 DFQATT, CDR2 SNEGSKA (reference sequence). The CDR3 consists of 10 residues.

This clonotype was counted many times. The chain joins TRBV12-3 or TRBV12-4 to TRBJ2-7; D is undetermined. The ends were cut back, 6 bases at V and 5 bases at J, with 17 bases in the middle. This CDR3 has 14 amino acids. The CDR3, as DNA: TGTGCCAGCAGGTTGGCCGGGTCTGGGCACGAGCAGTACTTC. Amino acid sequence: CASRLAGSGHEQYF.

This clonotype was counted ten times or more. The rearrangement links TRBV6-2 or TRBV6-3 to TRBJ1-1; tentative D call: TRBD1 (6 bases). CDR3 length equals 13 residues. Germline CDR1 and CDR2: MNHEY and SVGEGT. Trimming cost V 6 bases and J 7 bases, with 15 bases left between them. The CDR3 DNA follows: TGTGCCAGCAGCCAGACCTCCAGGGGTGAAGCTTTCTTT. Translation: CASSQTSRGEAFF.

The table lists this clonotype with a few counts. V gene TRBV29-1 combines with J gene TRBJ2-7; unclear D gene. Germline loops: CDR1 SQVTM, CDR2 ANQGSEA. The V end was cut by 7 bases, the J end by 6 bases, with 13 bases between. The CDR3 has 11 amino acids. CDR3 residues: CSALILGEQYF. The CDR3 bases are TGCAGCGCTCTCATCCTAGGCGAGCAGTACTTC.

This clonotype was counted ten times or more. The gene calls are TRBV28 and TRBJ1-1; D is unclear. Germline V CDR1 and CDR2: MDHEN, SYDVKM. This CDR3 spans 14 amino acids. Trimming cost V 7 bases and J 0 bases, with 12 bases left between them. CDR3 protein: CASKGLGMNTEAFF. As DNA, the CDR3 is TGTGCCAGCAAGGGCCTGGGGATGAACACTGAAGCTTTCTTT. Combining the CDR3 with reference TRBV28 and TRBJ1-1 gives the whole variable domain DVKVTQSSRYLVKRTGEKVFLECVQDMDHENMFWYRQDPGLGLRLIYFSYDVKMKEKGDIPEGYSVSREKKERFSLILESASTNQTSMYLCASKGLGMNTEAFFGQGTRLTVV.

This clonotype was seen more than once but under ten times. The junction does not match germline at one end; this may be a read error. J is TRBJ1-5 and V is TRBV28; D not certain. Germline loops: CDR1 MDHEN, CDR2 SYDVKM. The CDR3 loop spans 15 amino acids. CDR3 protein: CASSLTLYSNQPQPF. Here the CDR3 DNA reads TGTGCCAGCAGTTTGACCCTATATAGCAATCAGCCCCAGCCTTTT.

The table lists this clonotype with many counts. The chain has TRBV27 and TRBJ1-2; unclear D gene. V was pared by 11 bases and J by 4 bases, with 11 bases between. Germline lookup yields CDR1 MNHEY and CDR2 SMNVEV (reference sequence). The CDR3 totals 11 residues. Written as DNA, the CDR3 is TGTGCCTCCGCCTCCGTCTATGGCTACACCTTC. The encoded protein is CASASVYGYTF.

This clonotype occurred many times. The chain employs TRBV6-5 and TRBJ1-2; possible D gene TRBD1, 6 bases. This CDR3 has 15 residues. V was trimmed by 0 bases and J by 3 bases, leaving 11 bases between them. Germline-derived CDR1 and CDR2 are MNHEY and SVGAGI. CDR3 coding DNA: TGTGCCAGCAGTTACTCAGGGGGTTGGGACTATGGCTACACCTTC. Its translation: CASSYSGGWDYGYTF.

The CDR3 region has the DNA TGTGCCAGCAGACAACCGGGACAGGGGATAAATCAGCCCCAGCATTTT. It yields the protein CASRQPGQGINQPQHF. The chain is built from TRBV6-1 and TRBJ1-5; 10 nucleotides line up with TRBD1. After removal of 6 bases from V and 4 bases from J, the junction contained 9 bases not matched to a gene. Germline V gene data show CDR1 as MNHNS and CDR2 as SASEGT. This CDR3 is 16 amino acids long.